This TCR beta chain was sequenced during a study of identical twins. The study, taken as a whole, reports: In cord blood, abundant beta clonotypes had fewer insertions; memory showed no trend. Zero-insertion results could be subject to partial confounding by invariant MAIT and iNKT cells.

TCRdb itself ran the 5' RACE reads through MiXCR, one entry per CDR3 protein. Of 450,000 or so distinct CDR3 sequences listed, roughly 26% are singletons. V was clipped by 3 bases and J by 3 bases, with 12 bases between them. The CDR3 loop spans 15 amino acids. Concerning this clonotype itself: Its antigen is unidentified.

In addition, the sample was reused for a study of T cells expressing NK-cell markers. This second study notes: One of eight sequenced donors was HCMV-seronegative; the other seven were seropositive. In a group of 5 or 6 donors, dominant NKG2C+ clonotypes represented about 1.0-7.5% of CD8+ T cells.

Specimen: CD4+ T cells sorted from blood. The clonotype comes from a woman aged 18-29 years in good health. The chain couples TRBV12-3 or TRBV12-4 to TRBJ1-3; no clear D. The CDR3 here is CASSFPIAGGNTIYF. The DNA for the CDR3 is TGTGCCAGCAGTTTCCCGATCGCGGGTGGAAACACCATATATTTT.